This T cell receptor beta chain comes out of a study of blood T cell repertoires in COVID-19. The method was immunoSEQ multiplex PCR; TCRdb's version includes in-frame clones alone and lacks a portion of them. Of fewer than 40,000 clones in the sample, roughly 90% are singletons; the top ten hold roughly 1.6%. The CDR3 contains 15 residues. The V and J ends lost 2 bases and 2 bases respectively, with 12 bases between them. In germline, CDR1 is MDHEN, CDR2 SYDVKM. Sequencing used peripheral blood. The clonotype was recovered from a man aged 55 to 70 with active COVID-19. The rearrangement uses TRBV28 and TRBJ1-1; perhaps TRBD1 as D (5 bases). The CDR3 DNA follows: TGTGCCAGCAGTTTAAGTGGGGCGGGAAACACTGAAGCTTTCTTT. It specifies CASSLSGAGNTEAFF.